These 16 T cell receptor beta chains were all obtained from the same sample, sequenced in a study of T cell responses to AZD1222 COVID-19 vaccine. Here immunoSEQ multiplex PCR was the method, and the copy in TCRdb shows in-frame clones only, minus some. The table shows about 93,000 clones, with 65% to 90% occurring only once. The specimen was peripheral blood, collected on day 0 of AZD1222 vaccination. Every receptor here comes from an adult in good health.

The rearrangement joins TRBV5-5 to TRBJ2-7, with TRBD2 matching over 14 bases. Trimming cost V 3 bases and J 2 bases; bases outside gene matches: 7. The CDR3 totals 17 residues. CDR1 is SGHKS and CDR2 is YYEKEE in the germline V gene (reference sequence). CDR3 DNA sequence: TGTGCCAGCAGCTCGGGACTAGCGGGAGTCCTCCCCTACGAGCAGTACTTC. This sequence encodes CASSSGLAGVLPYEQYF.

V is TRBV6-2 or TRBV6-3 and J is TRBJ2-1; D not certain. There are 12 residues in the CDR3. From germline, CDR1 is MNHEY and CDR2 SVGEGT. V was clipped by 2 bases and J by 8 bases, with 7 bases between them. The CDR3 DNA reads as TGTGCCAGCAGTTACCTGGCGGATGAGCAGTTCTTC. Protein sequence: CASSYLADEQFF.

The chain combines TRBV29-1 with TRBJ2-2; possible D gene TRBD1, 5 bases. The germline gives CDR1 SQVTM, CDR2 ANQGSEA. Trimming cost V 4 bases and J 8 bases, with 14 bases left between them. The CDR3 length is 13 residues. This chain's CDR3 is CSVGQLLGGELFF. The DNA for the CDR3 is TGCAGCGTTGGACAGTTACTTGGGGGGGAGCTGTTTTTT.

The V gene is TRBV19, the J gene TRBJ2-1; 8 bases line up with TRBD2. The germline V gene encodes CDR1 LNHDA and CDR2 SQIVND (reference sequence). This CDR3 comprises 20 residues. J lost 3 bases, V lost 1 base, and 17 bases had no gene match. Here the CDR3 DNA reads TGTGCCAGTAGTATAGCCTCCCTTGGGGGCGGGAGGTCCGGCTACAATGAGCAGTTCTTC. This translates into CASSIASLGGGRSGYNEQFF.

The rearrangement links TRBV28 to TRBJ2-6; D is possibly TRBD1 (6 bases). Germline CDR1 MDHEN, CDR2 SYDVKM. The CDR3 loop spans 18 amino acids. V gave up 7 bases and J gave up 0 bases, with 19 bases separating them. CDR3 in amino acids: CASTTFTGMGSGANVLTF. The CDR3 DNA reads TGTGCCAGCACCACATTCACAGGGATGGGCTCTGGGGCCAACGTCCTGACTTTC.

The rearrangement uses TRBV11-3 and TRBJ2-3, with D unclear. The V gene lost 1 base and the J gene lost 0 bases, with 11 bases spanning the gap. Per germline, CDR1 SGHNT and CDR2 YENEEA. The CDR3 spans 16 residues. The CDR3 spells CASSLGVSSSTDTQYF. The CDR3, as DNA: TGTGCCAGCAGCTTAGGCGTATCCTCTAGCACAGATACGCAGTATTTT.

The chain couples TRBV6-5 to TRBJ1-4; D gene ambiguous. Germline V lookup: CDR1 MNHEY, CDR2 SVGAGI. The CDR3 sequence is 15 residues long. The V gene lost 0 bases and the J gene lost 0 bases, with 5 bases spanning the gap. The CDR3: CASSYSQSTNEKLFF. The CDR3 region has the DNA TGTGCCAGCAGTTACTCTCAGTCAACTAATGAAAAACTGTTTTTT.

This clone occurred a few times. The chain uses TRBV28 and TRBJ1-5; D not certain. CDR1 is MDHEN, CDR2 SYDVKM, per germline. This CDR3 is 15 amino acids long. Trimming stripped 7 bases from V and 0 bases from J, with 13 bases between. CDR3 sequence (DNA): TGTGCCAGCAACACAGAACCCTATAGCAATCAGCCCCAGCATTTT. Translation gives CASNTEPYSNQPQHF.

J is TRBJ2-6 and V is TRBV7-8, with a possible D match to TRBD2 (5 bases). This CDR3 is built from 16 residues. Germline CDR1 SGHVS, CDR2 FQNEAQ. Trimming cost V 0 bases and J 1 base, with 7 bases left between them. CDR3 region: CASSLAGGSGANVLTF. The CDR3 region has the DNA TGTGCCAGCAGCTTAGCAGGCGGGTCTGGGGCCAACGTCCTGACTTTC.

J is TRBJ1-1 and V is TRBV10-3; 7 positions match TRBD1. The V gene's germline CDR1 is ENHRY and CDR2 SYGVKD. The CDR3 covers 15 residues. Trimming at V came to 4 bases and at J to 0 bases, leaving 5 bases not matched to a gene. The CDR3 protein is CAISVEGALNTEAFF. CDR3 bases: TGTGCCATCAGTGTTGAGGGGGCCTTGAACACTGAAGCTTTCTTT.

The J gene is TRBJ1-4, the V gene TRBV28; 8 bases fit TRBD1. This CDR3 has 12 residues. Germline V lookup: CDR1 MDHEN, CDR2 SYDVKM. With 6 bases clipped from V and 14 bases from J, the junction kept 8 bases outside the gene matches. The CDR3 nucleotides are TGTGCCAGCAGCGAGACGAACAGGGGGCTGTTTTTT. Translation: CASSETNRGLFF.

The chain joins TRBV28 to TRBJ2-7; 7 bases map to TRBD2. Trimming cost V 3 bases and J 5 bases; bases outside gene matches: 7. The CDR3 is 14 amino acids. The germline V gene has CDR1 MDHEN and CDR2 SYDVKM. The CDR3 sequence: CASSFRGEAHEQYF. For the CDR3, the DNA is TGTGCCAGCAGTTTCCGGGGGGAGGCTCACGAGCAGTACTTC.

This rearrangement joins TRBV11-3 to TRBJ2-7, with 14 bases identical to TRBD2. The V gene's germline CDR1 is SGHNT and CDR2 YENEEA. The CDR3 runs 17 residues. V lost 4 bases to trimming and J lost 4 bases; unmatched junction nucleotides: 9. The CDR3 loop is CASSSGLAGARGYEQYF. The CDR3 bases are TGTGCCAGCAGCTCGGGACTAGCGGGAGCTCGAGGATACGAGCAGTACTTC. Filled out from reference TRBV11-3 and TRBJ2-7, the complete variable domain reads EAGVVQSPRYKIIEKKQPVAFWCNPISGHNTLYWYLQNLGQGPELLIRYENEEAVDDSQLPKDRFSAERLKGVDSTLKIQPAELGDSAVYLCASSSGLAGARGYEQYFGPGTRLTVT.

CDR3 region: CASSPRGSDYNEQFF. DNA for the CDR3: TGTGCCAGCAGCCCTCGCGGGAGCGACTACAATGAGCAGTTCTTC. The chain recombines TRBV9 with TRBJ2-1, with 7 bases lining up with TRBD2. V trimming: 4 bases; J trimming: 3 bases; junction bases outside the gene matches: 7. The germline V gene encodes CDR1 SGDLS and CDR2 YYNGEE. The CDR3 is 15 residues long.

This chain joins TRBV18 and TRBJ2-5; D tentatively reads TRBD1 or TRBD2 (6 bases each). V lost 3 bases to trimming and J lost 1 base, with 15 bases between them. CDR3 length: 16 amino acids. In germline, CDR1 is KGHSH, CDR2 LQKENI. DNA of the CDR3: TGTGCCAGCTCACCGATTGTAGGGGGGTTCCAAGAGACCCAGTACTTC. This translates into CASSPIVGGFQETQYF.

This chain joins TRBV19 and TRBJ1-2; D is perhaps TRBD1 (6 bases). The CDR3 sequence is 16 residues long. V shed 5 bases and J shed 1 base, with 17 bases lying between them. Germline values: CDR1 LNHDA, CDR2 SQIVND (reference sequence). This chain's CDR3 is CASSATGPPYNYGYTF. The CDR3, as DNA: TGTGCCAGTAGTGCTACAGGGCCTCCTTATAACTATGGCTACACCTTC. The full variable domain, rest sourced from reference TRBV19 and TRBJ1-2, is DGGITQSPKYLFRKEGQNVTLSCEQNLNHDAMYWYRQDPGQGLRLIYYSQIVNDFQKGDIAEGYSVSREKKESFPLTVTSAQKNPTAFYLCASSATGPPYNYGYTFGSGTRLTVV.